This T cell receptor beta chain was sequenced in a study of T cell responses to AZD1222 COVID-19 vaccine (dated by TCRdb to about 2021). For context, the study as a whole: AZD1222 recipients with second doses at about 4 weeks or about 12 weeks were pooled, because spike-specific TCR depth and breadth did not differ between schedules. Trial participants were enrolled into age subgroups of 18-55, 56-69 and 70-plus years, which contained 148, 28 and 57 TCR-sequenced participants, respectively. A total of about 230 trial participants underwent TCR sequencing, of whom around 200 received two doses of AZD1222 and 26 received two doses of the MenACWY control vaccine.

The CDR3 regions of human TCRbeta chains were subjected to immunosequencing. The study's processing was this. Repertoire TCRs were matched against a reference library of SARS-CoV-2-specific TCRs generated with the MIRA antigen-specificity platform. Breadth was defined as the fraction of unique TCRs that were SARS-CoV-2-associated. Depth was defined as the fraction of total T cells that were SARS-CoV-2-associated. Using the MIRA data, each spike-specific TCR was mapped to the spike region that the TCR reacts to and placed in a CD4 or CD8 class. Log10-transformed breadth and depth values were compared by one-way ANOVA with Sidak's multiple comparisons tests. This is the immuneACCESS table as TCRdb keeps it, with only in-frame sequences that have V and J called. A part of the clones is gone; compared with another copy, unresolved V genes explain less than half, and the rest is unexplained. The D gene and trimming were derived from the DNA, and the V and J assignments and clone size from that table. For this sample the table gives 170,000 or so clones, of which 90% were detected only once. The ten top clones hold roughly 1.6% of the sample.

Here is what the overall study found, with its caveats: Conclusions about previously exposed vaccinees are limited, since just 5 or 6 AZD1222 recipients were seropositive for SARS-CoV-2 at baseline. Epitopes outside the regions mutated in the B.1.351 and B.1.1.7 variants were reportedly recognized by nearly half of the unique spike-specific TCRs. In the small 56-69-year group, the increase in depth fell short of significance, most likely because of low power. Most participants were white British and females outnumbered males, and the authors suggested that clonal diversity may have been underestimated. Because no samples from the day 14 peak response were available, repertoires could be characterized only after the peak T cell response. After two AZD1222 doses, both the breadth and the depth of spike-specific TCRs were significantly higher than at day 0 and than in MenACWY recipients. CD4 TCRs associated with the vaccine covered the entire spike protein, and the dominant responses were in regions 160-218 and 743-854.

V lost 4 bases and J lost 6 bases; the stretch between them is 6 bases long. Spanning cysteine to phenylalanine, the CDR3 consists of 12 amino acids. The DNA shown is the 36-base CDR3, in frame from base 1. CDR1 and CDR2 are read off the germline V gene as MDHEN and SYDVKM. As concerns this clone: This clone's antigen is unknown. One base away there is no much larger clone; base qualities are not given.

The label giving this sample's time point can be read as: baseline before first vaccination. Samples from vaccinated people were obtained from the UK trials COV001 and COV002, which included a single-blind randomized controlled phase 2/3 trial of AZD1222 (ChAdOx1 nCoV-19) in healthy adults. Trial participant PBMC samples were collected at day 0 and day 28 after the second dose for TCRbeta chain sequencing. This receptor was obtained from an adult in good health. The chain was built from TRBV28 and TRBJ1-4; the D gene assignment is ambiguous. The specimen was peripheral blood, collected on day 0 of AZD1222 vaccination. DNA sequence: TGTGCCAGCAGTTCCGGGGATGAAAAACTGTTTTTT. Its translation is CASSSGDEKLFF.